This T cell receptor (beta chain) was profiled in a study of cytotoxic CD8 clonotypes in ibrutinib-treated CLL. Study information: The cohort had around 11 relapsed/refractory and some 14 treatment-naive patients, roughly 17 IGHV unmutated. Among patients, some 25 responded partially and 2 completely; around 14 then stayed remitted and roughly 12 progressed after median around 73 months. Study-wide points: Sample timing was unmatched between remission and later-progressing patients; lymph nodes unstudied. Clonality increased at ibrutinib response, then returned toward baseline at progression.

Germline V lookup: CDR1 MNHEY, CDR2 SMNVEV (reference sequence). The germline V and J ends were trimmed by 5 bases and 7 bases, with 18 bases remaining between them. The CDR3 covers 15 residues. Of note for this clone: Its matching antigen is unknown.

TCRdb keeps only in-frame clones here, not all; method: immunoSEQ multiplex PCR. The data contain tens of thousands of clones, roughly 50% of them singletons. V and J are TRBV27 and TRBJ2-1; tentative D call: TRBD2 (6 bases). The source was PBMCs, collected after 24 months of ibrutinib treatment. This receptor was taken from a human donor with chronic lymphocytic leukemia. The CDR3: CASSGAGILGNEQFF. The CDR3 DNA reads as TGTGCCAGCAGTGGGGCGGGGATATTGGGAAATGAGCAGTTCTTC.